The clone carrying this TCR beta chain was counted at least ten times. Its antigen is unidentified. The V gene lost 2 bases and the J gene lost 5 bases, with 22 bases spanning the gap. There are 18 residues in the CDR3. Time point specified: patch test 1, 2 weeks after DPC sensitization. Noted treatment: therapeutic diphenylcyclopropenone sensitization with weekly scalp DPC. Someone pulled total RNA out of unfractionated whole blood. TCRdb reprocessed the RACE reads via MiXCR and lists one record per CDR3 protein. The sample shows about 380,000 distinct CDR3 sequences, about 4.4% of them seen only once. The sample originates from a study of human T cells and chemical hapten exposure. Regarding the study as a whole: Compared to controls, expanded TCRs made significantly more large clusters of similar CDR3s.

The origin of this receptor is a woman aged 50 to 65 with alopecia areata. Some clones in this sample may be carry-over from other donors' samples. The starting material was whole blood, obtained in connection with sensitization to the hapten diphenylcyclopropenone (DPC). The chain carries TRBV12-3 or TRBV12-4 and TRBJ2-1, with D tentatively TRBD2 (6 bases). The CDR3 loop reads CASSLIGRGLMFHNEQFF. The DNA for the CDR3 is TGTGCCAGCAGTTTAATAGGTAGAGGACTAATGTTCCACAATGAGCAGTTCTTC.